Listed below are T cell receptor beta chains from one sample, sequenced in a study of cytomegalovirus exposure and HLA in healthy donors. Repertoires were generated with immunoSEQ multiplex PCR, while TCRdb's copy carries only in-frame clones and drops some. This table holds about 98,000 clones, more than 70% found once. The sequencing sample was made of PBMCs. The receptors derive from a man between 18 and 29 years old in good health and CMV-seropositive. CDR3s include the opening cysteine and the closing phenylalanine or tryptophan. Fields, in order: J gene, clone size, D gene, V gene, CDR3 protein, CDR3 DNA. A D gene is named only where the DNA matches it firmly. Expanded clones get a size class; other rows say once, few or many, or leave the size out.

>TRBJ1-2|.|TRBD1|TRBV6-5
CASSFTDRGYGYTF
TGTGCCAGCAGTTTCACCGACAGGGGCTATGGCTACACCTTC
>TRBJ2-3|few|.|TRBV9
CASTLGLSTDTQYF
TGTGCCAGCACGTTGGGACTCTCCACAGATACGCAGTATTTT
>TRBJ2-5|.|TRBD2|TRBV2
CASSGGGIETQYF
TGTGCCAGCAGCGGGGGAGGGATAGAGACCCAGTACTTC
>TRBJ1-5|few|TRBD1|TRBV4-1
CASSQLGQNSNQPQHF
TGCGCCAGCAGCCAACTGGGACAGAATAGCAATCAGCCCCAGCATTTT
>TRBJ1-1|few|TRBD1|TRBV5-6
CASNLLTGKEGGTEAFF
TGTGCCAGCAACCTGTTGACAGGGAAAGAGGGGGGCACTGAAGCTTTCTTT
>TRBJ2-3|.|.|TRBV27
CASRRTAFTDTQYF
TGTGCCAGCAGGCGGACAGCGTTTACAGATACGCAGTATTTT
>TRBJ2-2|few|.|TRBV2
CASKGPGELFF
TGTGCCAGCAAGGGGCCCGGGGAGCTGTTTTTT
>TRBJ1-1|.|TRBD1|TRBV5-4
CASSLSGTGGEEAFF
TGTGCCAGCAGCCTATCCGGGACAGGGGGCGAAGAAGCTTTCTTT
>TRBJ2-4|.|TRBD1|TRBV7-9
CASSTDRGLGKNIQYF
TGTGCCAGCAGCACCGACAGGGGGCTTGGCAAAAACATTCAGTACTTC
>TRBJ1-1|.|TRBD1|TRBV7-9
CASSRDRVNTEAFF
TGTGCCAGCAGCCGGGACAGGGTGAACACTGAAGCTTTCTTT
>TRBJ2-5|few|TRBD1|TRBV4-1
CASSQTLDRGFPEQYF
TGCGCCAGCAGCCAGACCCTCGACAGGGGCTTCCCTGAGCAGTACTTC
>TRBJ2-7|few|.|TRBV4-1
CASSPEDRPLEQYF
TGCGCCAGCAGTCCCGAAGACAGACCCCTCGAGCAGTACTTC
>TRBJ1-1|few|.|TRBV7-9
CASSVTTAGPEAFF
TGTGCCAGCAGCGTAACAACCGCGGGGCCTGAAGCTTTCTTT
>TRBJ2-5|.|TRBD1|TRBV15
CATSTTQDRIGWAQYF
TGTGCCACCAGCACTACACAGGACAGGATCGGTTGGGCCCAGTACTTC
>TRBJ2-7|.|TRBD1|TRBV13
CASSLGTTGTGNEQYF
TGTGCCAGCAGCTTAGGGACGACCGGGACAGGCAACGAGCAGTACTTC
>TRBJ2-5|.|.|TRBV6-1
CASSERGLLGETQYF
TGTGCCAGCAGTGAAAGAGGACTCCTCGGGGAGACCCAGTACTTC
>TRBJ1-2|.|.|TRBV5-8
CASSPQGSFYGYTF
TGTGCCAGCAGCCCGCAGGGCAGCTTCTATGGCTACACCTTC
>TRBJ2-3|.|TRBD2|TRBV5-1
CASSLVGGDTQYF
TGCGCCAGCAGCTTGGTGGGGGGGGATACGCAGTATTTT
>TRBJ2-2|.|.|TRBV9
CASKGGAGELFF
TGTGCCAGCAAGGGGGGGGCCGGGGAGCTGTTTTTT
>TRBJ2-2|.|.|TRBV29-1
CSVEGWRGGPPGELFF
TGCAGCGTTGAAGGTTGGAGGGGGGGGCCCCCCGGGGAGCTGTTTTTT
>TRBJ1-2|.|.|TRBV30
CAWSRRSTGDGYTF
TGTGCCTGGAGTAGGAGATCGACAGGAGATGGCTACACCTTC
>TRBJ2-6|.|TRBD2|TRBV5-4
CASRAGGHSGANVLTF
TGTGCCAGCAGAGCGGGGGGCCACTCTGGGGCCAACGTCCTGACTTTC
>TRBJ2-1|.|TRBD2|TRBV6-1
CASSESLSGGYNEQFF
TGTGCCAGCAGTGAGAGTTTAAGCGGGGGTTACAATGAGCAGTTCTTC
>TRBJ2-5|.|TRBD1|TRBV27
CASRPGTATQETQYF
TGTGCCAGCAGACCAGGGACAGCAACCCAAGAGACCCAGTACTTC
>TRBJ2-1|.|TRBD1|TRBV2
CASSAEGQEVYNEQFF
TGTGCCAGCAGTGCCGAGGGACAGGAAGTCTACAATGAGCAGTTCTTC
>TRBJ2-7|.|.|TRBV5-4
CATSPRVNYEQYF
TGTGCCACCTCCCCCAGGGTGAATTACGAGCAGTACTTC
>TRBJ1-5|few|.|TRBV6-6
CASSYQGGQPQHF
TGTGCCAGCAGTTACCAGGGCGGTCAGCCCCAGCATTTT
>TRBJ2-7|.|.|TRBV2
CASSENRINSYEQYF
TGTGCCAGCAGTGAGAACAGGATAAACTCCTACGAGCAGTACTTC
>TRBJ2-7|.|TRBD2|TRBV10-2
CASSSGDSYEQYF
TGCGCCAGCAGTAGCGGGGACTCCTACGAGCAGTACTTC
>TRBJ2-3|.|.|TRBV25-1
CASSERAGTSTDTQYF
TGTGCCAGCAGTGAACGCGCGGGGACTAGCACAGATACGCAGTATTTT
>TRBJ1-3|.|TRBD1|TRBV4-1
CASSLVGQGLDTIYF
TGCGCCAGCAGCCTGGTGGGACAGGGTTTGGACACCATATATTTT
>TRBJ2-2|.|.|TRBV4-2
CASSQAGLDYTGELFF
TGTGCCAGCAGCCAGGCGGGACTGGATTACACCGGGGAGCTGTTTTTT
>TRBJ2-5|once|TRBD2|TRBV28
CASRPGLAETQYF
TGTGCCAGCAGGCCGGGACTAGCGGAGACCCAGTACTTC
>TRBJ1-4|few|TRBD1|TRBV30
CAWTGQGTRGEKLFF
TGTGCCTGGACAGGACAGGGGACGAGAGGTGAAAAACTGTTTTTT
>TRBJ1-3|.|.|TRBV11-2
CASSLAQVGSTIYF
TGTGCCAGCAGCTTAGCACAGGTTGGAAGCACCATATATTTT
>TRBJ1-3|.|.|TRBV6-1
CASSAPTRGGLGNTIYF
TGTGCCAGCAGTGCACCTACCCGGGGGGGGCTCGGAAACACCATATATTTT
>TRBJ1-2|.|TRBD1|TRBV2
CASIPGQGSGYTF
TGTGCCAGCATCCCGGGACAGGGATCTGGCTACACCTTC
>TRBJ2-1|.|TRBD2|TRBV6-1
CASSESGGSYNEQFF
TGTGCCAGCAGTGAAAGCGGGGGCTCCTACAATGAGCAGTTCTTC
>TRBJ1-1|.|.|TRBV28
CASNLRGNTEAFF
TGTGCCAGCAACCTCAGGGGGAACACTGAAGCTTTCTTT
>TRBJ2-5|.|TRBD2|TRBV5-1
CASSLGSGDTETQYF
TGCGCCAGCAGCTTGGGTAGCGGGGATACCGAGACCCAGTACTTC
>TRBJ1-1|.|.|TRBV11-2
CASSLWAGSNTEAFF
TGTGCCAGCAGCTTATGGGCGGGATCGAACACTGAAGCTTTCTTT
>TRBJ2-5|.|TRBD2|TRBV5-4
CASSPRTSNVQETQYF
TGTGCCAGCAGCCCAAGGACTAGTAACGTCCAAGAGACCCAGTACTTC
>TRBJ1-4|.|.|TRBV5-4
CASSLSGNEKLFF
TGTGCCAGCAGCTTGTCCGGGAATGAAAAACTGTTTTTT
>TRBJ2-5|.|.|TRBV28
CASSFSPGRQETQYF
TGTGCCAGCAGTTTTTCACCAGGGAGGCAAGAGACCCAGTACTTC
>TRBJ1-4|.|.|TRBV27
CASGTYNEKLFF
TGTGCCAGCGGGACATATAATGAAAAACTGTTTTTT
>TRBJ2-2|.|TRBD1|TRBV5-4
CASRPGTANTGELFF
TGTGCCAGCAGGCCCGGGACAGCGAACACCGGGGAGCTGTTTTTT
>TRBJ1-5|.|TRBD1|TRBV9
CASSRDREDQPQHF
TGTGCCAGCAGTCGGGACAGAGAAGATCAGCCCCAGCATTTT
>TRBJ1-2|few|.|TRBV5-6
CASSLGQVLRRYSYGYTF
TGTGCCAGCAGCTTGGGCCAGGTGCTTCGTCGGTACAGCTATGGCTACACCTTC
>TRBJ1-4|.|.|TRBV15
CATYPAGVNLYEKLFF
TGTGCCACCTACCCGGCAGGCGTTAACCTTTATGAAAAACTGTTTTTT
>TRBJ1-4|once|TRBD1|TRBV7-9
CASSPGQGATNEKLFF
TGTGCCAGCAGCCCCGGACAGGGGGCAACTAATGAAAAACTGTTTTTT
>TRBJ2-7|.|.|TRBV7-2
CASIQGGYSYEQYF
TGTGCCAGCATCCAAGGGGGTTACTCCTACGAGCAGTACTTC
>TRBJ2-3|few|TRBD1|TRBV6-6
CASSPGQGFTTDTQYF
TGTGCCAGCAGTCCCGGACAGGGGTTTACCACAGATACGCAGTATTTT
>TRBJ2-6|.|.|TRBV7-9
CASSLAPPRLSGANVLTF
TGTGCCAGCAGCTTAGCCCCACCGCGGCTAAGCGGGGCCAACGTCCTGACTTTC
>TRBJ2-7|.|.|TRBV9
CASSPGHSVGEQYF
TGTGCCAGCAGCCCAGGGCACAGCGTCGGCGAGCAGTACTTC
>TRBJ2-1|few|TRBD2|TRBV7-9
CASSWVAGDNEQFF
TGTGCCAGCTCGTGGGTAGCGGGGGACAATGAGCAGTTCTTC